The next 32 T cell receptor beta chains were all read from a single sample in a study of T cell repertoires in cytomegalovirus infection. TCRdb called the reads again in MiXCR, with one record for every CDR3 protein. Of fewer than 70,000 distinct CDR3 sequences listed, approximately 30% are singletons. For these TCRs, the target antigens are not known. The sample consisted of CD8+ T cells from cultured PBMCs, taken from culture after CMV antigen stimulation. The receptors shown here come from a human donor in good health (CMV status not recorded). Some clones in this sample may be carry-over from other donors' samples.

This clonotype was observed a handful of times. The chain couples TRBV9 to TRBJ2-7, with a tentative D call TRBD1 (5 bases). The CDR3 length is 15 residues. With 6 bases removed from V and 0 bases from J, the gap between germline ends came to 16 bases. CDR1 is SGDLS, CDR2 YYNGEE, per germline. This CDR3 reads CASIPRRTLSYEQYF. The CDR3 nucleotides are TGTGCCAGCATCCCGAGAAGGACACTCTCCTACGAGCAGTACTTC.

This clonotype is medium-sized in the sample. The chain combines TRBV7-8 with TRBJ2-7, with TRBD2 matching over 12 bases. This CDR3 has 15 amino acids. V shed 4 bases and J 7 bases; nucleotides not matched to a gene: 8. The V gene's germline CDR1 is SGHVS and CDR2 FQNEAQ. As DNA, the CDR3 is TGTGCCAGCAGCTCTCTAGCGGGAGGGCCGGGGGAGCAGTACTTC. Its translation: CASSSLAGGPGEQYF.

This clonotype has a handful of counts. This rearrangement joins TRBV13 to TRBJ1-5, with D hard to call. The CDR3 consists of 15 residues. Germline-derived CDR1 and CDR2 are PRHDT and FYEKMQ (reference sequence). V was clipped by 0 bases and J by 4 bases, with 10 bases between them. The CDR3 region has the DNA TGTGCCAGCAGCTTAGGCCGCGCAGTTAATCAGCCCCAGCATTTT. This translates into CASSLGRAVNQPQHF. The variable domain in full, with the rest retrieved from reference TRBV13 and TRBJ1-5, is AAGVIQSPRHLIKEKRETATLKCYPIPRHDTVYWYQQGPGQDPQFLISFYEKMQSDKGSIPDRFSAQQFSDYHSELNMSSLELGDSALYFCASSLGRAVNQPQHFGDGTRLSIL.

This clonotype came up a few times. The chain links TRBV2 to TRBJ2-3, with 10 bases fitting TRBD2. The germline gives CDR1 SNHLY, CDR2 FYNNEI. V gave up 3 bases and J gave up 4 bases; unmatched junction bases: 4. The CDR3 is made up of 15 amino acids. Here the CDR3 reads CASSDSLAGADTQYF. CDR3 bases: TGTGCCAGCAGTGACAGCCTAGCGGGAGCAGATACGCAGTATTTT.

There are a few counts of this clonotype. V gene TRBV20-1 combines with J gene TRBJ1-6; D gene unclear. The ends were cut back, 0 bases at V and 5 bases at J, with 11 bases in the middle. Germline-derived CDR1 and CDR2 are DFQATT and SNEGSKA (reference sequence). The length of the CDR3 is 15 residues. CDR3 protein: CSARDPPGNNSPLHF. The CDR3 bases are TGCAGTGCTAGAGATCCCCCCGGGAATAATTCACCCCTCCACTTT.

The chain carries TRBV30 and TRBJ1-1, with 7 bases identical to TRBD1. CDR3 length: 12 residues. Trimming removed 4 bases from V and 5 bases from J; junction bases left unmatched: 4. The germline CDR1 and CDR2 sequences are GTSNPN and SVGIG (reference sequence). CDR3 in amino acids: CAWKDRVTEAFF. CDR3 DNA sequence: TGTGCCTGGAAAGACAGGGTTACTGAAGCTTTCTTT. Combining the CDR3 with reference TRBV30 and TRBJ1-1 gives the whole variable domain SQTIHQWPATLVQPVGSPLSLECTVEGTSNPNLYWYRQAAGRGLQLLFYSVGIGQISSEVPQNLSASRPQDRQFILSSKKLLLSDSGFYLCAWKDRVTEAFFGQGTRLTVV.

The gene calls are TRBV19 and TRBJ2-6; D is unclear. This CDR3 comprises 17 residues. V shed 4 bases and J shed 2 bases, with 15 bases lying between them. Germline CDR1 reads LNHDA; CDR2 reads SQIVND (reference sequence). CDR3 residues: CASSTIGLEAGANVLTF. The CDR3 DNA follows: TGTGCCAGTAGTACGATCGGGCTTGAGGCTGGGGCCAACGTCCTGACTTTC.

This rearrangement joins TRBV7-9 to TRBJ2-5; 10 bases fit TRBD1. The CDR3 totals 14 residues. The V gene's germline CDR1 is SEHNR and CDR2 FQNEAQ (reference sequence). V shed 6 bases, J shed 5 bases, and the junction held 6 bases outside the gene matches. DNA of the CDR3: TGTGCCAGCAGTTCGACAGGGGGCACGGAGACCCAGTACTTC. It is translated as CASSSTGGTETQYF. Drawing the rest from reference TRBV7-9 and TRBJ2-5, the complete variable domain is DTGVSQNPRHKITKRGQNVTFRCDPISEHNRLYWYRQTLGQGPEFLTYFQNEAQLEKSRLLSDRFSAERPKGSFSTLEIQRTEQGDSAMYLCASSSTGGTETQYFGPGTRLLVL.

This clonotype came up a few times. The V gene is TRBV5-4, the J gene TRBJ2-2; D call uncertain. Germline CDR1 reads SGHNT; CDR2 reads YYREEE (reference sequence). The CDR3 is made up of 14 amino acids. Trimming stripped 4 bases from V and 4 bases from J, with 11 bases between. CDR3 nucleotides: TGTGCCAGCAGCCCAACCACCGGCACCGGGGAGCTGTTTTTT. Translating gives CASSPTTGTGELFF. Supplemented by reference TRBV5-4 and TRBJ2-2, the full variable domain reads ETGVTQSPTHLIKTRGQQVTLRCSSQSGHNTVSWYQQALGQGPQFIFQYYREEENGRGNFPPRFSGLQFPNYSSELNVNALELDDSALYLCASSPTTGTGELFFGEGSRLTVL.

This clonotype came up a few times. The chain recombines TRBV11-2 with TRBJ2-7, with D hard to call. With 4 bases removed from V and 9 bases from J, the gap between germline ends came to 10 bases. The CDR3 contains 11 residues. The V gene's germline CDR1 is SGHAT and CDR2 FQNNGV. This CDR3 reads CASSSGLPQYF. In nucleotides, the CDR3 is TGTGCCAGCAGCTCGGGCCTCCCGCAGTACTTC.

The table lists this clonotype with many counts. The chain's CDR3 is CASSSRPGPPTDTQYF. The CDR3 DNA reads TGTGCCAGCAGCTCCCGACCCGGGCCCCCCACAGATACGCAGTATTTT. V and J are TRBV7-8 and TRBJ2-3; D uncertain. CDR3 size: 16 residues. Trimming cost V 4 bases and J 2 bases, with 16 bases left between them. The germline V gene encodes CDR1 SGHVS and CDR2 FQNEAQ.

This clonotype has more than one count but fewer than ten. The chain uses TRBV11-2 and TRBJ1-2; the D is unclear. The V end lost 1 base, the J end lost 4 bases, and 10 bases lay between the germline ends. Germline lookup yields CDR1 SGHAT and CDR2 FQNNGV. The CDR3 runs 14 residues. The CDR3 DNA is TGTGCCAGCAGCTTAGGCCAGACCTTCTATGGCTACACCTTC. This encodes CASSLGQTFYGYTF.

This clonotype was recorded a few times. The V call is TRBV11-2, the J call TRBJ1-4; 8 nucleotides align to TRBD1. Unmatched junction bases numbered 6, after V lost 5 bases and J lost 1 base. The CDR3 spans 16 residues. CDR1 SGHAT and CDR2 FQNNGV come from the germline V gene. The CDR3 reads CASSPGTGGTNEKLFF. In DNA form, the CDR3 reads TGTGCCAGCAGCCCGGGAACAGGGGGAACTAATGAAAAACTGTTTTTT.

This clonotype was recorded at least ten times. The CDR3, as DNA: TGTGCCAGCAGCTCAGGAGCCCAGGGGGCAGGAACCGGGGAGCTGTTTTTT. As protein: CASSSGAQGAGTGELFF. The chain is built from TRBV7-6 and TRBJ2-2; TRBD1 matches at 8 bases. Germline V gene lookup returns CDR1 SGHVS and CDR2 FNYEAQ. V gave up 4 bases and J gave up 5 bases; unmatched junction bases: 12. This CDR3 comprises 17 residues.

This clonotype was detected only a few times. The J gene is TRBJ1-1, the V gene TRBV7-8, with D possibly being TRBD1 (5 bases). Trimming removed 8 bases from V and 0 bases from J, with 10 bases in between. This CDR3 region has 13 residues. Germline assignment: CDR1 SGHVS and CDR2 FQNEAQ. DNA for the CDR3: TGTGCCAGCTTGGGGACCTTGAACACTGAAGCTTTCTTT. Translating it yields CASLGTLNTEAFF.

This clonotype was detected a few times. V and J are TRBV4-3 and TRBJ2-1, with D unclear. The V gene lost 0 bases and the J gene lost 6 bases, with 12 bases spanning the gap. CDR1 and CDR2 from the germline V gene are LGHNA and YSLEER. This CDR3 comprises 15 residues. CDR3 region: CASSQDLGRFNEQFF. In DNA form, the CDR3 reads TGCGCCAGCAGCCAAGATCTAGGCAGGTTCAATGAGCAGTTCTTC.

This clonotype was picked up a small number of times. This sequence joins TRBV11-3 and TRBJ1-2; D is unclear. The ends were cut back, 8 bases at V and 7 bases at J, with 11 bases in the middle. The CDR3 is 11 residues long. From germline, CDR1 is SGHNT and CDR2 YENEEA. DNA for the CDR3: TGTGCCAGCGGAGAAACGGGTGGCTACACCTTC. This codes for CASGETGGYTF.

The gene calls are TRBV27 and TRBJ2-1; either TRBD1 or TRBD2 may fit D (6 bases each). CDR3 length: 16 residues. The V end lost 2 bases, the J end lost 2 bases, and 13 bases lay between the germline ends. Germline CDR1 MNHEY, CDR2 SMNVEV (reference sequence). CDR3: CASSLTGAKAYNEQFF. CDR3 coding DNA: TGTGCCAGCAGTTTAACGGGGGCTAAGGCCTACAATGAGCAGTTCTTC.

The rearrangement joins TRBV7-9 to TRBJ2-1; 10 bases align to TRBD1. Germline CDR1 reads SEHNR; CDR2 reads FQNEAQ (reference sequence). V gave up 5 bases and J gave up 8 bases; unmatched junction bases: 6. This CDR3 region has 14 residues. CDR3 loop: CASSPRDRGDEQFF. The CDR3 coding sequence is TGTGCCAGCAGCCCCCGGGACAGGGGCGATGAGCAGTTCTTC.

This clonotype has more than one count but fewer than ten. The chain couples TRBV27 to TRBJ2-1, with 11 bases lining up with TRBD1. Trimming took 3 bases from V and 2 from J; bases not matched to a gene: 3. Germline V gene data show CDR1 as MNHEY and CDR2 as SMNVEV (reference sequence). The CDR3 has 16 residues. The CDR3 DNA reads as TGTGCCAGCAGTTTCCGGACAGGGGGCCCCTACAATGAGCAGTTCTTC. Translated: CASSFRTGGPYNEQFF.

This clonotype was observed many times. The chain uses TRBV7-8 and TRBJ2-1, with 12 positions matching TRBD2. V trimming: 2 bases; J trimming: 8 bases; junction bases outside the gene matches: 10. The length of the CDR3 is 17 residues. CDR1 SGHVS and CDR2 FQNEAQ come from the germline V gene. CDR3 residues: CASSLLTSGGTGDEQFF. CDR3 DNA sequence: TGTGCCAGCAGCTTATTGACTAGCGGGGGAACTGGGGATGAGCAGTTCTTC.

The CDR3 bases are TGTGCCAGTAGTGTTGAAATGAACACTGAAGCTTTCTTT. It translates to CASSVEMNTEAFF. V gene TRBV19 combines with J gene TRBJ1-1; D gene unclear. This CDR3 has 13 amino acids. Germline V CDR1 and CDR2: LNHDA, SQIVND (reference sequence). V was shortened by 5 bases and J by 0 bases, with 7 bases between the two germline ends.

The chain uses TRBV4-1 and TRBJ2-3; TRBD2 matches 8 bases. The CDR3 extends over 14 amino acids. V was clipped by 5 bases and J by 3 bases; unmatched bases: 4. Germline-derived CDR1 and CDR2 are MGHRA and YSYEKL. CDR3 region: CASSLSGGTDTQYF. As DNA, the CDR3 is TGCGCCAGCAGCTTAAGCGGGGGTACAGATACGCAGTATTTT.

This chain joins TRBV4-2 and TRBJ1-2; D call uncertain. The CDR3 contains 14 residues. V dropped 1 base and J dropped 3 bases, with 9 bases sitting between them. Germline CDR1 is LGHNA and CDR2 is YNFKEQ. CDR3 coding DNA: TGTGCCAGCAGCCAAGCAAGTGAAGACTATGGCTACACCTTC. This gives the protein CASSQASEDYGYTF.

This sequence joins TRBV15 and TRBJ2-4, with D maybe TRBD1 (6 bases). Germline V gives CDR1 LNHNV, CDR2 YYDKDF (reference sequence). This CDR3 is 15 amino acids long. V was shortened by 0 bases and J by 7 bases, with 13 bases between the two germline ends. The CDR3 reads CATSRDSDRMNIQYF. The CDR3 nucleotides are TGTGCCACCAGCAGAGATTCGGACAGAATGAACATTCAGTACTTC.

This clonotype was detected many times. The rearrangement links TRBV23-1 to TRBJ2-1; 9 bases agree with TRBD1. TRBV23-1 is an ORF, and what it does is uncertain. There are 19 residues in the CDR3. V lost 4 bases to trimming and J lost 0 bases; unmatched junction nucleotides: 13. CDR3 in amino acids: CASSPRDRAERHSYNEQFF. The CDR3 DNA is TGCGCCAGCAGTCCCCGGGACAGGGCCGAGCGTCACTCCTACAATGAGCAGTTCTTC.

V gene TRBV4-1 combines with J gene TRBJ1-4; 9 bases agree with TRBD1. CDR1 is MGHRA, CDR2 YSYEKL, per germline. This CDR3 has 16 amino acids. The ends lost 0 bases at V and 5 bases at J; junction bases unmatched: 4. In nucleotides, the CDR3 is TGCGCCAGCAGCCAAGATCGGGGGACAGGGAATGAAAAACTGTTTTTT. Its protein is CASSQDRGTGNEKLFF.

For this clonotype: The junction departs from the called germline gene at one end, perhaps through a read error. J is TRBJ2-2 and V is TRBV7-6; 8 bases are a match to TRBD1. This CDR3 comprises 18 residues. Germline CDR1 SGHVS, CDR2 FNYEAQ. CDR3 protein: CASSPPGQGAANTGALFF. The DNA for the CDR3 is TGTGCCAGCAGCCCCCCTGGGCAGGGGGCCGCGAACACCGGGGCGCTGTTTTTT.

V gene TRBV7-9 combines with J gene TRBJ2-1, with TRBD2 matching 10 bases. V gave up 4 bases and J gave up 6 bases; unmatched junction bases: 3. This CDR3 comprises 14 residues. Looked up from germline, CDR1 is SEHNR and CDR2 is FQNEAQ (reference sequence). CDR3 nucleotide sequence: TGTGCCAGCAGCTGGTTAGCGGGAGGCAATGAGCAGTTCTTC. Its translation is CASSWLAGGNEQFF.

This clonotype has at least ten counts. The chain uses TRBV12-5 and TRBJ2-7; either TRBD1 or TRBD2 may supply D (5 bases each). Germline loops: CDR1 LGHNT, CDR2 FRNRAP. The CDR3 covers 18 residues. V lost 5 bases to trimming and J lost 1 base, with 24 bases between them. This chain's CDR3 is CASGIDLRGSRGSYEQYF. The CDR3 DNA is TGTGCTAGTGGTATCGACCTAAGGGGCAGCCGAGGGTCCTACGAGCAGTACTTC.

This clonotype has a handful of counts. The V call is TRBV6-1, the J call TRBJ1-2; D not resolved. Germline CDR1 reads MNHNS; CDR2 reads SASEGT. Trimming took 1 base from V and 6 from J, leaving 12 bases between them. The CDR3 spans 14 residues. The DNA for the CDR3 is TGTGCCAGCAGTGAAGTCCCGGGCCGGGATGGCTACACCTTC. Translating it yields CASSEVPGRDGYTF.

This clonotype was counted ten times or more. The genes are TRBV7-2 and TRBJ2-1; TRBD2 is a possible D gene (6 bases). V lost 4 bases, J lost 0 bases, and 13 bases lay in between. CDR1 and CDR2 (germline): SGHTA, FQGNSA. This CDR3 contains 16 residues. This CDR3 is CASSSPSESSYNEQFF. The DNA for the CDR3 is TGTGCCAGCAGCTCCCCTAGCGAGAGCTCCTACAATGAGCAGTTCTTC.